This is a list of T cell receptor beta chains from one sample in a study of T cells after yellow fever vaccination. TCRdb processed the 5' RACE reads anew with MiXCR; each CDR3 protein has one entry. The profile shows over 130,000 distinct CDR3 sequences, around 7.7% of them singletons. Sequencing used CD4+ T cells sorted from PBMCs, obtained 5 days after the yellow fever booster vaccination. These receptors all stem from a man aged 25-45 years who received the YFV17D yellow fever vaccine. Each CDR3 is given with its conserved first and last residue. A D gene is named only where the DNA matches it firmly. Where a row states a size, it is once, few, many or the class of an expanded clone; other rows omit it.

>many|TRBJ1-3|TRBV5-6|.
TGTGCCAGCAGCTTGTCAGGACGAACCCGAAACACCATATATTTT
CASSLSGRTRNTIYF
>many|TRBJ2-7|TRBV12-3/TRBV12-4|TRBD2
TGTGCCGCCTCTACCCGCCCGACTAGCGGGAAACACGAGCAGTACTTC
CAASTRPTSGKHEQYF
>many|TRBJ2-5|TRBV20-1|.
TGCAGTGCTCCCCATGCAGGCAGCCAAGAGACCCAGTACTTC
CSAPHAGSQETQYF
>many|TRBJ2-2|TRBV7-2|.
TGTGCCAGCAACACGGGGACTAACACCGGGGAGCTGTTTTTT
CASNTGTNTGELFF
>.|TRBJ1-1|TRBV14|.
TGTGCCAGCAGCCAAGAAACATGGAGGGTAACGGAAGCTTTCTTT
CASSQETWRVTEAFF
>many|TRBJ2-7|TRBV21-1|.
TGTGCCAGCAGCAAAGGATTTGGAGATTTCTCCTACGAGCAGTACTTC
CASSKGFGDFSYEQYF
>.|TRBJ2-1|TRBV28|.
TGTGCCAGCACCGCCGGGGCGCCAGGTGAGCAGTTCTTC
CASTAGAPGEQFF
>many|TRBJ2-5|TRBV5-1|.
TGCGCCAGCAGCTTGCGGCAGCAAGAGACCCAGTACTTC
CASSLRQQETQYF
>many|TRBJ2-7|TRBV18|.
TGTGCCAGCTCACCCTCAAGGGGCGGATCCTACGAGCAGTACTTC
CASSPSRGGSYEQYF
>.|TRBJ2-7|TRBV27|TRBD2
TGTGCCAGCAGACAACAGGCCAGCGGGGGGTACTACGAGCAGTACTTC
CASRQQASGGYYEQYF
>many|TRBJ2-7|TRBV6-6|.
TGTGCCAGCAGTTACGGTGGCTTCTACGAGCAGTACTTC
CASSYGGFYEQYF
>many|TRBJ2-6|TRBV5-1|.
TGCGCCAGCAACAGGGACTCTGGGGCCAACGTCCTGACTTTC
CASNRDSGANVLTF
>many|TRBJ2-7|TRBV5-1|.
TGCGCCAGCAGCTTGAGGGCCTCATCCTACGAGCAGTACTTC
CASSLRASSYEQYF
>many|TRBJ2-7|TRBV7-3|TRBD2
TGTGCCAGCAGTCGGGGCGGGAGCGTCAACGAGCAGTACTTC
CASSRGGSVNEQYF
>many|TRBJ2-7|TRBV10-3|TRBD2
TGTGCCATCAGTGAGGGAAGCGGGAGTGGGGAAGAGCAGTACTTC
CAISEGSGSGEEQYF
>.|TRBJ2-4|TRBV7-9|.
TGTGCCAGCAGCTTGCGTAGAGGCGCGGACATTCAGTACTTC
CASSLRRGADIQYF
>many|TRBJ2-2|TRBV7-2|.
TGTGCCAGCAGCAAGACCCGGGGCCGGGGCACCGGGGAGCTGTTTTTT
CASSKTRGRGTGELFF
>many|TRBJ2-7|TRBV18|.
TGTGCCAGCTCCAAGAGTGAGACCTACGAGCAGTACTTC
CASSKSETYEQYF
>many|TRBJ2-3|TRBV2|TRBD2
TGTGCCAGCAGCGACTTTCAGACTAGCCCAAACGCGGATACGCAGTATTTT
CASSDFQTSPNADTQYF
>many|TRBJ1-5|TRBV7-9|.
TGTGCCAGCAGCCCACAGGGCCCCAATCAGCCCCAGCATTTT
CASSPQGPNQPQHF
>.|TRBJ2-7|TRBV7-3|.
TGTGCAAGCAGCTCAAGCCCCACCAGGCCACGGTACTTC
CASSSSPTRPRYF
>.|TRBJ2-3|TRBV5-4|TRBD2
TGTGCCAGCAGCCCCCTTACCCTGACTAGCGGGAAGGGTACGCAGTATTTT
CASSPLTLTSGKGTQYF
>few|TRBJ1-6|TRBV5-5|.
TGTGCCAGCAGCTTTCGACAGAGCTCCTATAATTCACCCCTCCACTTT
CASSFRQSSYNSPLHF
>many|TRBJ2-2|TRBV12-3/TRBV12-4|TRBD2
TGTGCCAGCAGAGCACTAGCGACCGGGGAGCTGTTTTTT
CASRALATGELFF
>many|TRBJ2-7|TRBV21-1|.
TGTGCCAGCAGCAAATCCGGAGATTTCTACGAGCAGTACTTC
CASSKSGDFYEQYF
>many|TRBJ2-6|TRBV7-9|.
TGTGCCAGCAGCTTGAATCCGGGCTCTGGGGCCAACGTCCTGACTTTC
CASSLNPGSGANVLTF
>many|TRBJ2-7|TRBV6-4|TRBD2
TGTGCCAGCAGTGAAGCGGGGCGCGACGTCTACGAGCAGTACTTC
CASSEAGRDVYEQYF
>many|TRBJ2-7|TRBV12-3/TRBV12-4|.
TGTGCCAGCAGTCCGGGGACACCCGTTTACGAGCAGTACTTC
CASSPGTPVYEQYF
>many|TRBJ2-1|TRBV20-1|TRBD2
TGCAGTGCTACTAGCGGAGTAGGAGGCTCCTACAATGAGCAGTTCTTC
CSATSGVGGSYNEQFF
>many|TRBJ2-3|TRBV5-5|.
TGTGCCAGCACCCTCCACAGCACAGATACGCAGTATTTT
CASTLHSTDTQYF
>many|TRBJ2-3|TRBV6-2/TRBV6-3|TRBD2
TGTGCCAGCAGTTACTCGAGACTAGCGTTGGAGCATACGCAGTATTTT
CASSYSRLALEHTQYF
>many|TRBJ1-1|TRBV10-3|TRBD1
TGTGCCATCAGTGCGGGACAGGGGGTTCGGAACACTGAAGCTTTCTTT
CAISAGQGVRNTEAFF
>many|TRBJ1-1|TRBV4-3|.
TGCGCCAGCAGCCCCACACGGGGGACTGAAGCTTTCTTT
CASSPTRGTEAFF
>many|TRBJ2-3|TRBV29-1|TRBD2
TGCAGCGTTGGGGGCGTACTAGCGGGGTATACGCAGTATTTT
CSVGGVLAGYTQYF
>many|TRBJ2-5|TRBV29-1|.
TGCAGCGTTGAATTTGGGGGAGAGACCCAGTACTTC
CSVEFGGETQYF
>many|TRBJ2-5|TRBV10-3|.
TGTGCCATCAGTGAGTCACCTGTGGGGCGGGGAGAGACCCAGTACTTC
CAISESPVGRGETQYF
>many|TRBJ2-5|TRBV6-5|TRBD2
TGTGCCAGCAGTTACGGGACTAGCGGGAGTTTCCGAGAGACCCAGTACTTC
CASSYGTSGSFRETQYF
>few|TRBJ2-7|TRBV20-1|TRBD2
TGCAGTGCTATCGAGACTAGCGCGAATTCTTTCTACGAGCAGTACTTC
CSAIETSANSFYEQYF
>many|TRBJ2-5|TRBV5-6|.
TGTGCCAGCAGAAGTCCCCTCCCAGGTCAAGAGACCCAGTACTTC
CASRSPLPGQETQYF
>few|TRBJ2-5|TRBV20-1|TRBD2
TGCAGTGCTAGTCCCGCTAGCGGAAAAGAGACCCAGTACTTC
CSASPASGKETQYF
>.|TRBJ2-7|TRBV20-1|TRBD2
TGCAGTGCTGTCCGACTAGCGGGAGCAGCAGACGAGCAGTACTTC
CSAVRLAGAADEQYF
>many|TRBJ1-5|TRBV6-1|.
TGTGCCAGCAGTGAAGCGGGTAGCAATCAGCCCCAGCATTTT
CASSEAGSNQPQHF
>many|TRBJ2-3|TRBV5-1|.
TGCGCCAGCAGCCCGGCCGGGACCTACACAGATACGCAGTATTTT
CASSPAGTYTDTQYF
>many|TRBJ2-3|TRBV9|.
TGTGCCAGCAGCGCCGACCTTAGCACAGATACGCAGTATTTT
CASSADLSTDTQYF
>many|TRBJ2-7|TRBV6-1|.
TGTGCCAGCAGATCCGACACAACCTACGAGCAGTACTTC
CASRSDTTYEQYF
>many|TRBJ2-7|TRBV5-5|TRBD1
TGTGCCAGCAGCTTTGGGACAGGGTTTGCCTACGAGCAGTACTTC
CASSFGTGFAYEQYF
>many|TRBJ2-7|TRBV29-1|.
TGCAGCGTTGGGCGGGACCCCTACGAGCAGTACTTC
CSVGRDPYEQYF
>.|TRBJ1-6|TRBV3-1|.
TGTGCCAGCAGCCCCGCAACCCGCTATTCACCCCTCCACTTT
CASSPATRYSPLHF
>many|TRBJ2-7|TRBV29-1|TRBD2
TGCAGCGTCATTAGCGGGATCTTCTACGAGCAGTACTTC
CSVISGIFYEQYF
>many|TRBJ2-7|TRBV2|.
TGTGCCAGCAACCAACAGGGTCCTAGATACGAGCAGTACTTC
CASNQQGPRYEQYF
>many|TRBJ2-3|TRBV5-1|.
TGCGCCAGCAGCCCTCCGACTCTCACAGATACGCAGTATTTT
CASSPPTLTDTQYF
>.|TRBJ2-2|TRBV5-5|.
TGTGCCAGCAGCTGGGAGCCGGGAGAGAACACCGGGGAGCTGTTTTTT
CASSWEPGENTGELFF
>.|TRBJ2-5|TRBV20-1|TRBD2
TGCGGATTCATAGCGGGAGAGGGTGGGACCCAGTACTTC
CGFIAGEGGTQYF
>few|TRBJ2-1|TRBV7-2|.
TGTGCCAGCAGCTTAGTGGGTTTGCTTGGGGCTGAGCAGTTCTTC
CASSLVGLLGAEQFF
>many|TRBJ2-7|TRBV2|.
TGTGCCAGCGCAGGGGATCGCGCCTCCTACGAGCAGTACTTC
CASAGDRASYEQYF